Only one count was recorded for the clone carrying this T cell receptor (beta chain). Its antigen is unidentified. CDR3 length: 13 residues. The ends were cut back, 0 bases at V and 4 bases at J, with 7 bases in the middle. CDR1 is MNHNY and CDR2 is SVGAGI in the germline V gene (reference sequence). Running of the v3.0 immunoSEQ assay took place at survey level. Data came from immunoSEQ multiplex PCR; TCRdb stores just in-frame clones and leaves some out. The sample holds around 17,000 clones, 88% seen once. Every donor contributed at least one pre-ART and at least two post-ART PBMC samples. The source of the sample is a study of long-term antiretroviral therapy in people with HIV. Whole-study results and caveats: Pre-ART clonal expansions dominated every time point's repertoire. Someone took the blood between about 2003 and 2018, maybe while older ART regimens were in use.

This TCR was recovered from a man between 50 and 59 years old with HIV. The sequences come from unsorted PBMCs, collected 6.9 years after starting antiretroviral therapy. The chain employs TRBV6-6 and TRBJ2-7; D is unresolved. The CDR3 sequence: CASSYSTAYEQYF. Here the CDR3 DNA reads TGTGCCAGCAGTTACTCAACAGCGTACGAGCAGTACTTC.